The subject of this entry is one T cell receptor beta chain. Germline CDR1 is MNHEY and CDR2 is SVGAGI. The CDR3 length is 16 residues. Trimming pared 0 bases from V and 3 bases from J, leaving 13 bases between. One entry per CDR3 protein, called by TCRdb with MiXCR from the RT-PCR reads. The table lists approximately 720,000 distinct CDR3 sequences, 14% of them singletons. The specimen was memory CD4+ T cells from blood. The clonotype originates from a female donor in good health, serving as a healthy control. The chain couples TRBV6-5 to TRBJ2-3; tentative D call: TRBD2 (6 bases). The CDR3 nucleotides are TGTGCCAGCAGTTACTCAGGTCCGGGAGTTACAGATACGCAGTATTTT. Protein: CASSYSGPGVTDTQYF.